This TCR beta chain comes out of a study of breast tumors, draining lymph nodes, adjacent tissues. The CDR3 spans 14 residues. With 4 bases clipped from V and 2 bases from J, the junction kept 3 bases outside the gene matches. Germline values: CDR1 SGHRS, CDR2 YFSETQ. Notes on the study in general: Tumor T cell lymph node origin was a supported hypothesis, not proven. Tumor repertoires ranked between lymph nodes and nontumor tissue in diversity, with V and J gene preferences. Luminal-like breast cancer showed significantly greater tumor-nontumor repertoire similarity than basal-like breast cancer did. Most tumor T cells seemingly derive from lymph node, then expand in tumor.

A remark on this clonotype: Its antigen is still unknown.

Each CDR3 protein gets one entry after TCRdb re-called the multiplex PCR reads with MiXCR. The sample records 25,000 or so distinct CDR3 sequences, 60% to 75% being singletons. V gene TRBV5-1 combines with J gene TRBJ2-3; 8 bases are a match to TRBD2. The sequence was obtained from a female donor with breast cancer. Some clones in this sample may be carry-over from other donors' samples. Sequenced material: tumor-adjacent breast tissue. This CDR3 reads CASSISGVTDTQYF. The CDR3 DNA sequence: TGCGCCAGCAGCATTAGCGGGGTCACAGATACGCAGTATTTT. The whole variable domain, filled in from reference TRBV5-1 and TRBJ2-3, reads KAGVTQTPRYLIKTRGQQVTLSCSPISGHRSVSWYQQTPGQGLQFLFEYFSETQRNKGNFPGRFSGRQFSNSRSEMNVSTLELGDSALYLCASSISGVTDTQYFGPGTRLTVL.